This TCR beta chain was identified in a study of T-cell memory formation after mild COVID-19. Study-wide points: Contracting clones, day 15 to 85, had balanced CD4/CD8, and later expanders favored CD4+. Pre-infection memory held some responding clones, suggesting pre-existing cross-reactive T cells responded.

TCR alpha and TCR beta cDNA libraries carrying sample barcodes and UMIs were produced by 5'RACE using constant-segment primers. TCRdb re-analysed the 5' RACE reads in MiXCR, keeping a single row per CDR3 protein. The table has around 100,000 distinct CDR3 sequences, around a fifth seen once. On this clonotype itself: Its antigen is not identified.

Germline assignment: CDR1 LNHDA and CDR2 SQIVND (reference sequence). This CDR3 spans 13 amino acids. V was shortened by 1 base and J by 5 bases, with 6 bases between the two germline ends. This receptor was obtained from a man between 18 and 29 years old who had mild COVID-19 (a few samples of this study predate the infection). Cell type and time point are not known. Material: PBMCs or a T cell subset sorted from them (not recorded which). The chain combines TRBV19 with TRBJ2-1, with unresolved D. The CDR3 spells CASSIGSNNEQFF. In DNA, the CDR3 is TGTGCCAGTAGTATAGGTTCGAACAATGAGCAGTTCTTC.